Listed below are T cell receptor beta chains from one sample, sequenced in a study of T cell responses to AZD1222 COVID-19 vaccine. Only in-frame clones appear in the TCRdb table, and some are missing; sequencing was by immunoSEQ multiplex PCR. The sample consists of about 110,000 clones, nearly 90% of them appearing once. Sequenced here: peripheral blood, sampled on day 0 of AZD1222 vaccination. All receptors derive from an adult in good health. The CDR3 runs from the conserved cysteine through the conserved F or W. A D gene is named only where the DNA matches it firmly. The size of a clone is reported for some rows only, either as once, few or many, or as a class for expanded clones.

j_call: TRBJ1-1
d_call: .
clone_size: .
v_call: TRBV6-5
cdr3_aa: CASSKGPGWDTEAFF
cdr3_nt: TGTGCCAGCAGTAAGGGGCCCGGCTGGGACACTGAAGCTTTCTTT

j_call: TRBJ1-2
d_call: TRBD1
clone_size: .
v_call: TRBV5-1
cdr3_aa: CASSSAGTGSSRGYTF
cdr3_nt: TGCGCCAGCAGTTCGGCCGGGACAGGCTCATCTAGGGGCTACACCTTC

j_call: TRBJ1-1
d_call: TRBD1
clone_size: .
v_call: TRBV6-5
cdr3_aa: CASRGQGVMNTEAFF
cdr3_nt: TGTGCCAGCAGAGGACAGGGCGTTATGAACACTGAAGCTTTCTTT

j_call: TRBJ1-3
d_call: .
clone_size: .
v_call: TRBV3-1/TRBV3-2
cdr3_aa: CASSHFDSGNTIYF
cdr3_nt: TGTGCCAGCAGCCATTTTGACTCTGGAAACACCATATATTTT

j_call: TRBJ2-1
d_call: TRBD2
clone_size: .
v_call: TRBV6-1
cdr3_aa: CASSELTSGANEQFF
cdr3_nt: TGTGCCAGCAGTGAACTGACTAGCGGGGCCAATGAGCAGTTCTTC

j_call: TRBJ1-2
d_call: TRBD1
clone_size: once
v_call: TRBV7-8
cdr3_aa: CASSSLGQGGNGYTF
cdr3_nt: TGTGCCAGCAGCTCCTTGGGACAGGGAGGAAATGGCTACACCTTC

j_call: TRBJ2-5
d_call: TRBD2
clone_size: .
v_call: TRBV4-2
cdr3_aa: CASSQEGGRSQETQYF
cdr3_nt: TGTGCCAGCAGCCAAGAGGGGGGGAGAAGTCAAGAGACCCAGTACTTC

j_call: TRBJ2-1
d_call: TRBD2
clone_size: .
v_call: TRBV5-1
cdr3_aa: CASSAGLAGGPGNEQFF
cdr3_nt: TGCGCCAGCAGTGCCGGACTAGCGGGAGGGCCGGGCAATGAGCAGTTCTTC

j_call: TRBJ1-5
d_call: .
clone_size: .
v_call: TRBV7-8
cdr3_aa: CASSLAWDHQPQHF
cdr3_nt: TGTGCCAGCAGCTTAGCGTGGGATCATCAGCCCCAGCATTTT

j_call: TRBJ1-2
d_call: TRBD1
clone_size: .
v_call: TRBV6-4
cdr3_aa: CASSPGQGRYGYTF
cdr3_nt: TGTGCCAGCAGCCCGGGACAGGGTCGGTATGGCTACACCTTC

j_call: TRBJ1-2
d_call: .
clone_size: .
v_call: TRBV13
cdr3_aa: CASSQWFRGLDYGYTF
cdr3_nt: TGTGCCAGCAGCCAGTGGTTCCGGGGGCTTGACTATGGCTACACCTTC

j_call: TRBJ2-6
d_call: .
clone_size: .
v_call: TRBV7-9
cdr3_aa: CASSLRWAGNPSGANVLTF
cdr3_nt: TGTGCCAGCAGCTTACGGTGGGCAGGGAACCCCTCTGGGGCCAACGTCCTGACTTTC

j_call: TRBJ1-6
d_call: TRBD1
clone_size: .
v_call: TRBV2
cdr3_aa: CASDRGRNSPLHF
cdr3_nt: TGTGCCAGCGACAGGGGGCGAAATTCACCCCTCCACTTT

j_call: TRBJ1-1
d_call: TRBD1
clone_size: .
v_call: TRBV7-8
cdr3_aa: CASSLFPRGQTPMNTEAFF
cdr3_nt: TGTGCCAGCAGCCTCTTCCCCCGGGGACAGACCCCTATGAACACTGAAGCTTTCTTT

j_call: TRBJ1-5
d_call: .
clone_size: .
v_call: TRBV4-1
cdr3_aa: CASSQSWGPVAMQPQHF
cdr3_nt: TGCGCCAGCAGCCAATCTTGGGGCCCCGTAGCAATGCAGCCCCAGCATTTT

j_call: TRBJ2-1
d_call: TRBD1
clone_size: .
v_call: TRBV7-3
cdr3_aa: CASSLTGVRGAEQFF
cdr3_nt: TGTGCCAGCAGCTTGACAGGGGTTCGCGGTGCTGAGCAGTTCTTC

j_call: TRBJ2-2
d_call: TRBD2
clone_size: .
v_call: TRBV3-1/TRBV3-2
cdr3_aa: CASSQEASGGPRLYTGELFF
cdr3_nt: TGTGCCAGCAGCCAAGAGGCAAGCGGGGGACCTCGATTATACACCGGGGAGCTGTTTTTT

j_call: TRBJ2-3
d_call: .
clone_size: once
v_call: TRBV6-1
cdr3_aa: CASSDRDTQYF
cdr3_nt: TGTGCCAGCAGTGACAGGGATACGCAGTATTTT